Listed below are T cell receptor beta chains from one sample, sequenced in a study of blood T cell repertoires in COVID-19. Only in-frame clones appear in the TCRdb table, and some are missing; sequencing was by immunoSEQ multiplex PCR. Of about 260,000 clones listed, roughly 88% are singletons. The source material was PBMCs or T cells enriched from blood (not recorded which). The receptors were sampled from a woman in her 40s who had been exposed to COVID-19. Each CDR3 is given with its conserved first and last residue. The D gene is left open where the match is weak. Clone size is stated in some rows and not others, as once, few, many or a class when expanded.

j_gene	len	abundance	v_gene	d_gene	CDR3nt	CDR3aa
TRBJ1-6	11	NA	TRBV19	NA	TGTGCCAGTAGCGATAATTCACCCCTCCACTTT	CASSDNSPLHF
TRBJ2-7	15	NA	TRBV28	TRBD2	TGTGCCAGCAGTTTTTCGGGGGGGCTGGTGTACGAGCAGTACTTC	CASSFSGGLVYEQYF
TRBJ1-2	14	NA	TRBV7-2	NA	TGTGCCAGCAGCCGCCTCAGCAGGGGTCATGGCTACACCTTC	CASSRLSRGHGYTF
TRBJ1-6	15	NA	TRBV11-2	NA	TGTGCCAGCAGCTTAGAGGGGGCGAGTAATTCACCCCTCCACTTT	CASSLEGASNSPLHF
TRBJ2-2	17	NA	TRBV7-3	TRBD2	TGTGCCAGCAGCCCCCCGGGACTAGCGGGAGGTACCGGGGAGCTGTTTTTT	CASSPPGLAGGTGELFF
TRBJ2-7	11	NA	TRBV20-1	TRBD2	TGCAGTGCCCCACGGGGGGGAGAGCAGTACTTC	CSAPRGGEQYF
TRBJ2-6	15	few	TRBV18	NA	TGTGCCAGCTCACCAGAGCTCTCTGGGGCCAACGTCCTGACTTTC	CASSPELSGANVLTF
TRBJ1-2	14	NA	TRBV11-3	TRBD1	TGTGCCAGCAGCCCCGGGACAGGGGACTATGGCTACACCTTC	CASSPGTGDYGYTF
TRBJ2-1	16	NA	TRBV5-1	NA	TGTGCCAGCAGAATCTCTGGGACTGAGTGGAGCAATGAGCAGTTCTTC	CASRISGTEWSNEQFF
TRBJ1-1	13	NA	TRBV28	NA	TGTGCCAGCAGTTTAGAAGGGGGCACTGAAGCTTTCTTT	CASSLEGGTEAFF
TRBJ2-1	16	NA	TRBV3-1/TRBV3-2	NA	TGTGCCAGCAGGTCCTTCTTAGCGGTTTACTACAATGAGCAGTTCTTC	CASRSFLAVYYNEQFF
TRBJ2-1	17	NA	TRBV7-3	NA	TGTGCCAGCAGCTTTACTGGAGGGACGAACGTCGACAATGAGCAGTTCTTC	CASSFTGGTNVDNEQFF
TRBJ1-2	14	NA	TRBV5-1	NA	TGTGCCAGCAGCCCTGAAGGACAGAACTATGGCTACACCTTC	CASSPEGQNYGYTF
TRBJ2-7	13	NA	TRBV7-8	NA	TGTGCCAGCAGCTTAGCACTAGACTACGAGCAGTACTTC	CASSLALDYEQYF
TRBJ1-2	16	few	TRBV5-4	TRBD1	TGTGCCAGCAGCTTGGAGAGACAGGGGGTAGACTATGGCTACACCTTC	CASSLERQGVDYGYTF
TRBJ2-7	14	NA	TRBV5-1	NA	TGCGCCAGCAGCTTGAACAGGGCTAACTACGAGCAGTACTTC	CASSLNRANYEQYF
TRBJ1-1	14	NA	TRBV7-3	NA	TGTGCCAGCAGCTTAGCGGGCCGGAACACTGAAGCTTTCTTT	CASSLAGRNTEAFF
TRBJ2-3	11	NA	TRBV12-3/TRBV12-4	NA	TGTGCCAGCAGTCCAGATGATACGCAGTATTTT	CASSPDDTQYF
TRBJ1-1	14	NA	TRBV6-5	NA	TGTGCCAGCAGCTTAGGGACATTGAACACTGAAGCTTTCTTT	CASSLGTLNTEAFF
TRBJ1-1	14	NA	TRBV6-1	TRBD1	TGTGCCAGCAGTGAAGCCGGACAGGGCACTGAAGCTTTCTTT	CASSEAGQGTEAFF
TRBJ2-7	14	NA	TRBV5-1	TRBD1	TGCGCCAGCAGCCCTGGGACAGGGGACAACGAGCAGTACTTC	CASSPGTGDNEQYF
TRBJ2-1	11	NA	TRBV9	NA	TGTGCCAGCACTTCGGGATATGAGCAGTTCTTC	CASTSGYEQFF
TRBJ2-5	14	NA	TRBV9	NA	TGTGCCAGCAGCGTAGGGGGACTTCAAGAGACCCAGTACTTC	CASSVGGLQETQYF
TRBJ1-2	17	NA	TRBV7-9	NA	TGTGCCAGCAGCTACCCGCCCGGACAGACGACTAACTATGGCTACACCTTC	CASSYPPGQTTNYGYTF
TRBJ1-6	15	NA	TRBV30	NA	TGTGCCTGGAGCCCATGGAGGGGGGGTAATTCACCCCTCCACTTT	CAWSPWRGGNSPLHF
TRBJ1-4	15	NA	TRBV5-4	TRBD1	TGTGCCAGCAGCGACAGGGGTGGGGGAAATGAAAAACTGTTTTTT	CASSDRGGGNEKLFF
TRBJ2-3	14	NA	TRBV6-5	NA	TGTGCCAGCAGCCCACCCCGGAGCACAGATACGCAGTATTTT	CASSPPRSTDTQYF
TRBJ1-5	16	NA	TRBV19	NA	TGTGCCAGTCGCACCACCTCAGGATATAGCAATCAGCCCCAGCATTTT	CASRTTSGYSNQPQHF
TRBJ2-5	16	NA	TRBV6-1	TRBD1	TGTGCCAGCAGTGCATCCCACAGGGGGATGGGAGAGACCCAGTACTTC	CASSASHRGMGETQYF
TRBJ1-2	13	NA	TRBV28	TRBD1	TGTGCCAGCAGGAACGGACAGGGTTCTGGCTACACCTTC	CASRNGQGSGYTF
TRBJ2-4	12	NA	TRBV6-5	TRBD1	TGTGCCAGCAGCGGGACAGGTCACATTCAGTACTTC	CASSGTGHIQYF
TRBJ1-3	13	NA	TRBV12-3/TRBV12-4	NA	TGTGCCAGCAGTTACAGCTCTGGAAACACCATATATTTT	CASSYSSGNTIYF
TRBJ1-2	15	NA	TRBV27	TRBD1	TGTGCCACCAAGGACAGGGTGGACTCTAACTATGGCTACACCTTC	CATKDRVDSNYGYTF
TRBJ1-1	13	NA	TRBV18	TRBD1	TGTGCCAGCTCACCCGGGGACAGGCAGCGGGCTTTCTTT	CASSPGDRQRAFF
TRBJ1-1	15	NA	TRBV7-9	TRBD1	TGTGCCAGCAGCCACCGGGACAGGGGGGGCACTGAAGCTTTCTTT	CASSHRDRGGTEAFF
TRBJ2-2	14	NA	TRBV7-3	NA	TGTGCCAGCAGCTTATTCCCTTACACCGGGGAGCTGTTTTTT	CASSLFPYTGELFF
TRBJ1-4	15	NA	TRBV15	NA	TGTGCCACCAGCAGTCCCATCAGGGGCAGTGAAAAACTGTTTTTT	CATSSPIRGSEKLFF
TRBJ1-2	14	NA	TRBV29-1	TRBD1	TGCAGCTCAAGACAGGGGCGATCTAACTATGGCTACACCTTC	CSSRQGRSNYGYTF
TRBJ1-2	14	once	TRBV5-1	NA	TGTGCCAGCAGCTTGGGCAGCGACCTCTATGGCTACACCTTC	CASSLGSDLYGYTF
TRBJ2-7	14	NA	TRBV11-2	NA	TGTGCCAGCAGCCCGGACAGTAGCTCCTACGAGCAGTACTTC	CASSPDSSSYEQYF
TRBJ1-1	12	once	TRBV2	NA	TGTGCCAGCTGTGGGCAGCGGGCTGAAGCTTTCTTT	CASCGQRAEAFF
TRBJ1-4	14	NA	TRBV3-1/TRBV3-2	TRBD1	TGTGCCAGCAGCTCCCGGACAGGGACGGGGAAACTGTTTTTT	CASSSRTGTGKLFF
TRBJ2-1	13	NA	TRBV6-5	NA	TGTGCCAGCAGTTCTGGGGGAGGAGGGGAGCAGTTCTTC	CASSSGGGGEQFF
TRBJ1-1	14	NA	TRBV28	TRBD1	TGTGCCAGCACCCGGACAGGCCTGAACACTGAAGCTTTCTTT	CASTRTGLNTEAFF
TRBJ2-2	16	NA	TRBV6-5	NA	TGTGCCAGCAGTTACTCGATTGGGGAGAGGACCGGGGAGCTGTTTTTT	CASSYSIGERTGELFF
TRBJ1-2	15	NA	TRBV4-3	TRBD1	TGCGCCAGCAGCCGGGGACAGGGGGCTAACTATGGCTACACCTTC	CASSRGQGANYGYTF
TRBJ1-4	13	NA	TRBV7-2	TRBD1	TGTGCCAGCAGCACGACAGGGAGGGAAAAACTGTTTTTT	CASSTTGREKLFF
TRBJ1-4	16	NA	TRBV11-2	TRBD1	TGTGCCAGCAGCCCTCGGCGGACAGGGTTTGGTGAAAAACTGTTTTTT	CASSPRRTGFGEKLFF
TRBJ2-5	17	NA	TRBV3-1/TRBV3-2	NA	TGTGCCAGCAGCCCGTCTCAGTGGCCAGGAGGGAGGGAGACCCAGTACTTC	CASSPSQWPGGRETQYF